This record looks at one TCR beta chain sequence and its context. Its antigen is not known. These data come from a study of cytomegalovirus exposure and HLA in healthy donors. About the study: When 398 donors were genotyped, roughly four fifths of them were found to fall in the Caucasian-associated ancestry cluster. Study-level points and caveats: The authors confirmed in vitro that a few CMV-associated chains were specific for CMV antigens. Productive status was seen about 90% or about 30% of the time for most TCR beta V segments in an earlier analysis.

The primer mix had 60 Vbeta and 13 Jbeta primers. Per the authors' pipeline: An analysis performed later counted 73 million or so unique TCR beta chains (roughly 11 million of them shared). Only in-frame clones appear in the TCRdb table, and some are missing; sequencing was by immunoSEQ multiplex PCR. That table is the source of V, J and clone size, and D and trimming were worked out from the DNA. The sample has over 95,000 clones, 76% seen once. Germline assignment: CDR1 SGHDT and CDR2 YYEEEE. CDR3 length equals 15 residues. V trimming: 4 bases; J trimming: 4 bases; junction bases outside the gene matches: 8.

The sample taken for sequencing was PBMCs. This clonotype was obtained from a man aged 35-49 years in good health and CMV-seronegative. The chain uses TRBV5-6 and TRBJ2-5; TRBD1 matches 9 bases. This CDR3 reads CASSPGQGYGETQYF. The CDR3 DNA reads TGTGCCAGCAGCCCGGGACAGGGTTACGGAGAGACCCAGTACTTC.